This T cell receptor (beta chain) is from a study of blood T cell repertoires in COVID-19 (dated by TCRdb to the early 2020s). Describing the broader study: Samples from collaborators originated in the United States, Italy and Spain and spanned both the acute and convalescent phases of COVID-19. The samples were drawn from the first 160 participants of the ongoing ImmuneRACE study and from over 950 subjects provided by 6 global collaborators. A de-identified subject ID, COVID-19 status, age in years and sex were almost always included in the sample metadata. The prospective study material was composed of cDNA or gDNA derived from T cells, B-cell-depleted T cells, or PBMCs. Where available, HLA class I and class II types were obtained from metadata supplied by the sample provider rather than from assay-based typing. Deeply sampled blood TCRbeta repertoires from subjects exposed to, actively infected with, or recovered from COVID-19 were included in the dataset. A freely available public database, intended as a resource for researchers studying the immune response to SARS-CoV-2, is where the repertoires were released.

Whole blood was collected in K2EDTA tubes by collaborating institutions according to the institutions' own protocols. For TCRbeta analysis, collaborators shipped samples in one of three forms: frozen whole blood, isolated PBMCs, or DNA extracted from either of those sample types. The CDR3 numbers 16 residues from cysteine through phenylalanine. Just the 48-base CDR3 DNA is kept, in frame starting at base 1. Germline trimming: 0 bases from V, 6 bases from J; junction bases outside gene matches: 7. The germline V gene (reference sequence) provides CDR1 SGHNT and CDR2 YYREEE. TCRbeta CDR3 regions were amplified from genomic DNA using the immunoSEQ Assay, a bias-controlled multiplex PCR. The study's processing was this. Nucleated cell counts per sample were estimated from amplification of reference gene primers within the assay. Sequence reads were collapsed and filtered to measure the absolute abundance of every unique TCRbeta CDR3 rearrangement. For each sample, productive Simpson clonality was calculated by taking the square root of Simpson's diversity index across productive rearrangements. As stored in TCRdb, this immuneACCESS dataset retains in-frame rearrangements with V and J assigned. A fraction of the clones does not appear; measured against another copy, unresolved V genes explain less than half of the discrepancy, and the remainder lacks a known reason. The V and J calls and clone size come from that table; D and trimming were worked out from the DNA. This sample has 200,000 to 250,000 clones in its table, and about 82% of those were observed once. The ten largest clones take up approximately 13% of the sample.

With regard to this clone: Its antigen is unknown. No per-base quality is available; no much larger clone lies one base away.

Points the paper makes about the study in general: How much clinical and demographic metadata was included differed by source and by participant, and the metadata was provided uncurated.

In this chain, TRBV5-4 is recombined with TRBJ2-7, and TRBD1 matches 12 of the central bases. Sequencing was done on a sample of peripheral blood. This receptor was obtained from an elderly man with acute or convalescent COVID-19. The CDR3 protein sequence reads: CASSLATGQGAGEQYF. The nucleotides read TGTGCCAGCAGCTTGGCCACGGGACAGGGGGCTGGCGAGCAGTACTTC.